This TCR beta chain was sequenced in a study of T-cell memory formation after mild COVID-19. V gave up 0 bases and J gave up 0 bases, with 9 bases separating them. The CDR3 is 16 amino acids. Germline lookup yields CDR1 DFQATT and CDR2 SNEGSKA (reference sequence). TCRdb recomputed calls from the 5' RACE reads with MiXCR, one row per CDR3 protein. The sample yields 350,000 to 500,000 distinct CDR3 sequences, 20% seen once. This sequence joins TRBV20-1 and TRBJ1-6, with no clear D. This receptor was obtained from an adult woman who had mild COVID-19 (a few samples of this study predate the infection). Cell type and time point are not known. Sequenced sample: PBMCs or a T cell subset sorted from them (not recorded which). The CDR3 sequence: CSARDIGSSYNSPLHF. The CDR3 DNA reads as TGCAGTGCTAGAGATATTGGGAGCTCCTATAATTCACCCCTCCACTTT.